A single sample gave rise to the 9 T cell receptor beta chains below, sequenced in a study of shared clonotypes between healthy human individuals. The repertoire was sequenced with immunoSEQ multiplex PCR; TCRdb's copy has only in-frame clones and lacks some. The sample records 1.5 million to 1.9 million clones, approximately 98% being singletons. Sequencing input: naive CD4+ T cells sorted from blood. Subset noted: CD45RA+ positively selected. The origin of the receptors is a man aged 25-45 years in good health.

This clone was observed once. CDR3 in DNA: TGTGCCAGCAGCTCCGCACATGAGCAGTTCTTC. It is translated as CASSSAHEQFF. The chain has TRBV21-1 and TRBJ2-1. TRBV21-1 is recorded as a pseudogene. The length of the CDR3 is 11 residues.

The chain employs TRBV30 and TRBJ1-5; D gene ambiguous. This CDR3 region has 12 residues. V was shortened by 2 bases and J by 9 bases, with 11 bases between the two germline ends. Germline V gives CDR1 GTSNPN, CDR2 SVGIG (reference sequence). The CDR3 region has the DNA TGTGCCTGGAGTCATCTGAGTGGGCCCCAGCATTTT. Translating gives CAWSHLSGPQHF.

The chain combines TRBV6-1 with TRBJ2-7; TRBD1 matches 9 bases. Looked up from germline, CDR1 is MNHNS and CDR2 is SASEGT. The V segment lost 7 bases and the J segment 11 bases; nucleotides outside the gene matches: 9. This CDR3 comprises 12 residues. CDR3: CASKWGQGFEYF. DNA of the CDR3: TGTGCCAGCAAATGGGGACAGGGTTTTGAGTACTTC.

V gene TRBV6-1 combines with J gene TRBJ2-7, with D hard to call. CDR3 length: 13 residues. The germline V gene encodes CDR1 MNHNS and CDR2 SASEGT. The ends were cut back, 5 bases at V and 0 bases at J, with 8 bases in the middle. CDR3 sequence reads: CASSNGPSYEQYF. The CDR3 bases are TGTGCCAGCAGTAACGGGCCCTCCTACGAGCAGTACTTC.

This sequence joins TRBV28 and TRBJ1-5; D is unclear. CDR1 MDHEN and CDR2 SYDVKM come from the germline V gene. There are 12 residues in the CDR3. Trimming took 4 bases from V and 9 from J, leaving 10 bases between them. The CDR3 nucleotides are TGTGCCAGCAGTTCCGGACCTATGCCCCAGCATTTT. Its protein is CASSSGPMPQHF.

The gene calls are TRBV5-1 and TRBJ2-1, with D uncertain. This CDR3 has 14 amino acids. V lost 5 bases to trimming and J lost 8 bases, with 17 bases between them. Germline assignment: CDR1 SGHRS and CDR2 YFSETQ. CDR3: CASRVGKSIDEQFF. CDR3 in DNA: TGCGCCAGCAGGGTGGGTAAATCCATTGATGAGCAGTTCTTC.

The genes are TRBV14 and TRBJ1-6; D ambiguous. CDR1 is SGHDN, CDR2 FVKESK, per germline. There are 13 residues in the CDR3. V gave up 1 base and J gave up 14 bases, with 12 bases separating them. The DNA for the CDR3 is TGTGCCAGCAGCCAAGCACGAGGAGGGACCCTCCACTTT. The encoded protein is CASSQARGGTLHF.

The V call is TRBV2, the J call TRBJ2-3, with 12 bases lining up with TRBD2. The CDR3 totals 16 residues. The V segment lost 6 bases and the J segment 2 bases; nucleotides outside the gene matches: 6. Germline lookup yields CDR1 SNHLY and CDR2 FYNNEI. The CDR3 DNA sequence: TGTGCCAGCAGCAGGACTAGCGGGACCTTCACAGATACGCAGTATTTT. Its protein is CASSRTSGTFTDTQYF.

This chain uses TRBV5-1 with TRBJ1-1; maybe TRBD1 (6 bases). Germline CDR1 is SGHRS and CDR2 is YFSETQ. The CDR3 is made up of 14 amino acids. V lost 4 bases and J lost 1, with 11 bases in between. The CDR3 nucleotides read TGCGCCAGCAGCGATAAGACAGGGAACACTGAAGCTTTCTTT. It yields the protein CASSDKTGNTEAFF.